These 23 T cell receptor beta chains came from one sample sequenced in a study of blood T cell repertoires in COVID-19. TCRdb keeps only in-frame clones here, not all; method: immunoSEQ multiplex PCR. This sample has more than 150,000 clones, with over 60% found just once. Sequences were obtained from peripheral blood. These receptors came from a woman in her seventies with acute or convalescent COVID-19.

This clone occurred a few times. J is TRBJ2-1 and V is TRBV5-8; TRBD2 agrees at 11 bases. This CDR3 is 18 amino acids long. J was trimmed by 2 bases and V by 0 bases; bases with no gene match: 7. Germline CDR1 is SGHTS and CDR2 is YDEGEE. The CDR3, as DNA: TGTGCCAGCAGCTTGGCGTTAGGACTAGCGGGTCCCTACAATGAGCAGTTCTTC. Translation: CASSLALGLAGPYNEQFF.

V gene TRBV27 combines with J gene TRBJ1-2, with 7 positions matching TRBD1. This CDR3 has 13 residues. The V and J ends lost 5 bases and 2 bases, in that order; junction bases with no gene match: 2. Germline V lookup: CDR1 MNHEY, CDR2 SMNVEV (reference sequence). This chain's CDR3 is CASSVRGNYGYTF. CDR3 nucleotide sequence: TGTGCCAGCAGTGTCAGGGGGAACTATGGCTACACCTTC.

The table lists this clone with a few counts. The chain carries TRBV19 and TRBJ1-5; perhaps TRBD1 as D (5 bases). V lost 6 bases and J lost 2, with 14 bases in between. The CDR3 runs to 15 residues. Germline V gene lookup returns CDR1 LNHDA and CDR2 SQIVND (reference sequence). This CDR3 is CASRAGGPRNQPQHF. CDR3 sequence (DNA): TGTGCCAGTAGGGCGGGGGGACCCCGCAATCAGCCCCAGCATTTT.

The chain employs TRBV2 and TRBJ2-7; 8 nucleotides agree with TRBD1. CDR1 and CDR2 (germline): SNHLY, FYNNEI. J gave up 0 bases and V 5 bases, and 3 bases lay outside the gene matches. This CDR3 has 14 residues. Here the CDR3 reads CASSPTGGSYEQYF. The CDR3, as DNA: TGTGCCAGCAGTCCTACAGGGGGCTCCTACGAGCAGTACTTC.

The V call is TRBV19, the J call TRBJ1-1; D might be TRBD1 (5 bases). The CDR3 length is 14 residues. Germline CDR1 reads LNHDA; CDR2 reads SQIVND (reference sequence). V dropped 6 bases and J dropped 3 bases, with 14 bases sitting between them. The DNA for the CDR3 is TGTGCCAGTAGAGGGGCCAGGGTTTACACTGAAGCTTTCTTT. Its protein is CASRGARVYTEAFF.

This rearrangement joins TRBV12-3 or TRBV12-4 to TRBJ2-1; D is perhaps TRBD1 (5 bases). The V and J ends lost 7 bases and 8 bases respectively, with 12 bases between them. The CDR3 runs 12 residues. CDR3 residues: CASTERGDEQFF. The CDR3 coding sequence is TGTGCCAGCACCGAAAGGGGCGATGAGCAGTTCTTC.

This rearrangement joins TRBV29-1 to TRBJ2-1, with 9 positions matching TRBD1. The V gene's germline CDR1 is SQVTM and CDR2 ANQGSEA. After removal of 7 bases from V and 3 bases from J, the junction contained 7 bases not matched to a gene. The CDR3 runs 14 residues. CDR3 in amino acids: CSARPGQGYNEQFF. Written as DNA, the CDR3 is TGCAGCGCCAGGCCGGGACAGGGCTACAATGAGCAGTTCTTC.

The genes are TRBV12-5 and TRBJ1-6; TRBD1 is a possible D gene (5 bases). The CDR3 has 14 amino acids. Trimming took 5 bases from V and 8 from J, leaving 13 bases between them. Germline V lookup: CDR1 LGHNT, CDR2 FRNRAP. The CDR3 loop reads CASGPSIGDSPLHF. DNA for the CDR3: TGTGCTAGTGGTCCCTCCATAGGGGATTCACCCCTCCACTTT.

This CDR3 is CASSLPRGRAPGELFF. The DNA for the CDR3 is TGTGCCAGCAGTTTGCCTCGCGGGAGGGCCCCCGGGGAGCTGTTTTTT. The chain employs TRBV27 and TRBJ2-2; 9 bases agree with TRBD2. This CDR3 comprises 16 residues. The V segment lost 3 bases and the J segment 6 bases; nucleotides outside the gene matches: 8. Germline CDR1 reads MNHEY; CDR2 reads SMNVEV (reference sequence).

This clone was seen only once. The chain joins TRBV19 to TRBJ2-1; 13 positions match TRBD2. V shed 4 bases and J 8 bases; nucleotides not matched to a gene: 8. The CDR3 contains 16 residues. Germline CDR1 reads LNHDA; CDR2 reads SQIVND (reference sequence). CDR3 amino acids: CASSSRTSGRRYEQFF. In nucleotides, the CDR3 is TGTGCCAGTAGTAGCAGGACTAGCGGGAGAAGGTATGAGCAGTTCTTC.

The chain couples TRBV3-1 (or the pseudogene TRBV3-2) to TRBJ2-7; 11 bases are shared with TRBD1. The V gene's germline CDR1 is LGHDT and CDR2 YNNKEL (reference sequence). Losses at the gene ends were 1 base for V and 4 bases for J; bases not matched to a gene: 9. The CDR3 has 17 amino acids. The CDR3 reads CASSQGGQGAFPYEQYF. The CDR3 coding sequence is TGTGCCAGCAGCCAAGGAGGACAGGGGGCATTTCCTTACGAGCAGTACTTC.

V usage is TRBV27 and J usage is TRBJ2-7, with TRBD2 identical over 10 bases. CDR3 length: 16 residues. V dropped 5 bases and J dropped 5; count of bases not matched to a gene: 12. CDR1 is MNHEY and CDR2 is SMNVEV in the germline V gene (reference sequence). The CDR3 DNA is TGTGCCAGCAGTCCATTAGGGGGACTAGCGACAAACGAGCAGTACTTC. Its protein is CASSPLGGLATNEQYF.

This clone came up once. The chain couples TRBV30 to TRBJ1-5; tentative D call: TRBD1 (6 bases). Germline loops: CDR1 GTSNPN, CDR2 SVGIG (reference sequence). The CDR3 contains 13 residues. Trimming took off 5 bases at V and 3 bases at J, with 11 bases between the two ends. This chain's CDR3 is CAWEQGTNQPQHF. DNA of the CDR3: TGTGCCTGGGAGCAGGGGACCAATCAGCCCCAGCATTTT.

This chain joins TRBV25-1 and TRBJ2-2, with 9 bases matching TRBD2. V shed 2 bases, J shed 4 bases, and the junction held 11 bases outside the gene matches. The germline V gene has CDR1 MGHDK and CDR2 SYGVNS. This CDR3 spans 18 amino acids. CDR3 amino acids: CASSETQGAGGSTGELFF. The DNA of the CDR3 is TGTGCCAGCAGTGAAACTCAGGGAGCGGGAGGCAGCACCGGGGAGCTGTTTTTT.

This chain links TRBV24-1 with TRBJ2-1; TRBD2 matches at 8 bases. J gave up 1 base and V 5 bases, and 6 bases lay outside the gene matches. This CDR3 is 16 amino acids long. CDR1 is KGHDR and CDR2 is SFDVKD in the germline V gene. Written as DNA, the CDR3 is TGTGCCACCAGTGCGGGTCCTAGCGGGTCCTACAATGAGCAGTTCTTC. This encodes CATSAGPSGSYNEQFF.

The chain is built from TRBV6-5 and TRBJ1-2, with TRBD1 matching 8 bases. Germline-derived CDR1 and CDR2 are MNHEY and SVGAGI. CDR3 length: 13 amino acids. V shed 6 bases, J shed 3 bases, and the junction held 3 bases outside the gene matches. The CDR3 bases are TGTGCCAGCAGGGACAGGGATTACTATGGCTACACCTTC. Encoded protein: CASRDRDYYGYTF.

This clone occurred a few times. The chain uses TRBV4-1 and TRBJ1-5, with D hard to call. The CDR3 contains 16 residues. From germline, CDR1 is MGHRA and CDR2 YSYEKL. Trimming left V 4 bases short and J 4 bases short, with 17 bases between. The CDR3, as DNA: TGCGCCAGCAGCCTTGTGACGGCGACATTTAATCAGCCCCAGCATTTT. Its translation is CASSLVTATFNQPQHF.

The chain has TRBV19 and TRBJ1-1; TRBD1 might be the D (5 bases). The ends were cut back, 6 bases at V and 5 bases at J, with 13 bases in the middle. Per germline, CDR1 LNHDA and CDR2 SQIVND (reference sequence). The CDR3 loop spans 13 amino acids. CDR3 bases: TGTGCCAGTAGAGACAGCCGGGGGACTGAAGCTTTCTTT. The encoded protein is CASRDSRGTEAFF.

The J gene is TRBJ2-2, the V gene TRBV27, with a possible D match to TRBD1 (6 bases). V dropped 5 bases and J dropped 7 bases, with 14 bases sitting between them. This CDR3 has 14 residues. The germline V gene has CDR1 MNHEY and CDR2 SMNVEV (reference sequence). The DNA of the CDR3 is TGTGCCAGCAGTACCGGACAGATAATCGGGGAGCTGTTTTTT. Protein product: CASSTGQIIGELFF.

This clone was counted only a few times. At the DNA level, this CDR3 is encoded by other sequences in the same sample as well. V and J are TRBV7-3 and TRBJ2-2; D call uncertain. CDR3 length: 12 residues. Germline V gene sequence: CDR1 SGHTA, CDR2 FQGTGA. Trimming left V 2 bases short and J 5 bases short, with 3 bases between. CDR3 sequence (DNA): TGTGCCAGCAGCTTAGAGACCGGGGAGCTGTTTTTT. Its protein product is CASSLETGELFF.

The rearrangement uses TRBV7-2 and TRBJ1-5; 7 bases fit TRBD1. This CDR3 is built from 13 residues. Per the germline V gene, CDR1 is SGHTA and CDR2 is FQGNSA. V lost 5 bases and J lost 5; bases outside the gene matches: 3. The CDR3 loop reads CASSAQGDQPQHF. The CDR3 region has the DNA TGTGCCAGCAGCGCCCAGGGGGATCAGCCCCAGCATTTT.

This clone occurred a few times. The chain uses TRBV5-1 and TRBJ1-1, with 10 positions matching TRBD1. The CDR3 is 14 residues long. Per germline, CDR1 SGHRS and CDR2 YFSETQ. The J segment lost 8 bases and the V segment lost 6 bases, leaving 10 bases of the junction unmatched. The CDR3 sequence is CASNSDRGFTEAFF. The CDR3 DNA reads TGCGCCAGCAACTCGGACAGGGGGTTTACCGAAGCTTTCTTT.

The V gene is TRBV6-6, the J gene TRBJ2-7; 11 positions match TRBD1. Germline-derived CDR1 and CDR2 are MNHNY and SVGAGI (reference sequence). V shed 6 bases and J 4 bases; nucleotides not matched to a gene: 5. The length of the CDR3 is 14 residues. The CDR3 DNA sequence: TGTGCCAGCAGACGGGGGACAGGGGGTTACGAGCAGTACTTC. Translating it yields CASRRGTGGYEQYF.